These 27 T cell receptor beta chains originate from one sample sequenced in a study of T cell changes during pregnancy in multiple sclerosis. Measured with immunoSEQ multiplex PCR; TCRdb has only the in-frame clones, and not every one. The sample has 55,000 to 65,000 clones; over 85% are singletons. The sequenced sample was peripheral blood, obtained in the first trimester of pregnancy. Every receptor here comes from a female donor in good health, enrolled as a control in a pregnancy study.

The chain combines TRBV7-2 with TRBJ2-5; TRBD1 aligns across 9 bases. Germline CDR1 SGHTA, CDR2 FQGNSA. After removal of 5 bases from V and 5 bases from J, the junction contained 15 bases not matched to a gene. The CDR3 spans 17 residues. The CDR3 DNA follows: TGTGCCAGCAGCCCACCGCCGGACAGGGGCTACCGGGAGACCCAGTACTTC. Amino acid sequence: CASSPPPDRGYRETQYF.

This rearrangement joins TRBV2 to TRBJ2-7; TRBD2 aligns across 9 bases. This CDR3 region has 16 residues. Germline V gives CDR1 SNHLY, CDR2 FYNNEI. The ends lost 2 bases at V and 4 bases at J; junction bases unmatched: 9. The CDR3 reads CASSERGSSGTYEQYF. The CDR3 coding sequence is TGTGCCAGCAGTGAAAGGGGGTCTAGCGGGACATACGAGCAGTACTTC.

This clone was observed once. V usage is TRBV4-3 and J usage is TRBJ2-3, with TRBD1 matching over 7 bases. The CDR3 totals 16 residues. Trimming took 1 base from V and 4 from J; bases not matched to a gene: 8. Germline CDR1 LGHNA, CDR2 YSLEER. The CDR3 reads CASSQVLEGGADTQYF. CDR3 sequence (DNA): TGCGCCAGCAGCCAAGTCCTTGAAGGGGGCGCAGATACGCAGTATTTT.

In DNA, the CDR3 is TGTGCCCGAAATCCTAGCGGCACAGATACGCAGTATTTT. Protein product: CARNPSGTDTQYF. This sequence joins TRBV6-1 and TRBJ2-3; tentative D call: TRBD2 (6 bases). Germline CDR1 and CDR2: MNHNS and SASEGT. The CDR3 totals 13 residues. The ends were cut back, 11 bases at V and 1 base at J, with 13 bases in the middle.

J is TRBJ1-1 and V is TRBV19; perhaps TRBD1 as D (5 bases). This CDR3 is built from 12 residues. Germline V gene data show CDR1 as LNHDA and CDR2 as SQIVND (reference sequence). The CDR3 DNA sequence: TGTGAGTGGGGACTTATGAACACTGAAGCTTTCTTT. Its translation is CEWGLMNTEAFF.

V usage is TRBV15 and J usage is TRBJ2-3; TRBD1 matches at 11 bases. This CDR3 contains 16 residues. Germline CDR1 and CDR2: LNHNV and YYDKDF (reference sequence). The ends lost 3 bases at V and 2 bases at J; junction bases unmatched: 4. The CDR3 DNA is TGTGCCACCAGCAGGGGACAGGGGGTGGCCACAGATACGCAGTATTTT. The encoded protein is CATSRGQGVATDTQYF.

The chain carries TRBV18 and TRBJ2-3; D ambiguous. This CDR3 comprises 14 residues. V lost 0 bases, J lost 0 bases, and 4 bases lay in between. CDR1 KGHSH and CDR2 LQKENI come from the germline V gene. This chain's CDR3 is CASSPPSSTDTQYF. In DNA form, the CDR3 reads TGTGCCAGCTCACCACCCAGTAGCACAGATACGCAGTATTTT.

The rearrangement joins TRBV5-1 to TRBJ2-1; the match to TRBD2 covers 7 bases. There are 14 residues in the CDR3. The germline gives CDR1 SGHRS, CDR2 YFSETQ. J lost 8 bases, V lost 0 bases, and 5 bases had no gene match. Written as DNA, the CDR3 is TGCGCCAGCAGCTTGGCCCGGCTAGCGGATGAGCAGTTCTTC. Its translation is CASSLARLADEQFF.

This chain joins TRBV5-1 and TRBJ1-2, with D perhaps TRBD1 (5 bases). V was trimmed by 0 bases and J by 10 bases, leaving 10 bases between them. Germline CDR1 and CDR2: SGHRS and YFSETQ. The CDR3 has 12 residues. CDR3 nucleotide sequence: TGCGCCAGCAGCTTGGACGGGGGGACCTACACCTTC. Translation: CASSLDGGTYTF.

This sequence joins TRBV7-3 and TRBJ2-2; no firm D call. The CDR3 has 14 amino acids. CDR1 is SGHTA, CDR2 FQGTGA, per germline. V was cut by 2 bases and J by 1 base, with 5 bases left in between. DNA of the CDR3: TGTGCCAGCAGCTTAGCCAGGAACACCGGGGAGCTGTTTTTT. It is translated as CASSLARNTGELFF.

The rearrangement joins TRBV6-6 to TRBJ2-7; TRBD1 matches 8 bases. The germline V gene encodes CDR1 MNHNY and CDR2 SVGAGI (reference sequence). The CDR3 is 15 amino acids. The junction had 5 bases not matched to a gene; V was cut back by 2 bases and J by 2 bases. CDR3 coding DNA: TGTGCCAGCAGTTACGGACAGGGCTCCGCCTACGAGCAGTACTTC. It yields the protein CASSYGQGSAYEQYF.

This sequence joins TRBV6-1 and TRBJ2-7; possible D gene TRBD1, 6 bases. The CDR3 runs to 13 residues. V was clipped by 8 bases and J by 3 bases, with 14 bases between them. Per germline, CDR1 MNHNS and CDR2 SASEGT. DNA of the CDR3: TGTGCCAGCTCAACAGGGACGGGCTACGAGCAGTACTTC. Translation gives CASSTGTGYEQYF.

CDR3 in DNA: TGTGCCAGCAGTGCCCCGGGGGGAAACACTGAAGCTTTCTTT. This codes for CASSAPGGNTEAFF. The V gene is TRBV6-1, the J gene TRBJ1-1; D may be TRBD1 (5 bases). This CDR3 region has 14 residues. Trimming left V 4 bases short and J 2 bases short, with 11 bases between. Germline assignment: CDR1 MNHNS and CDR2 SASEGT.

J is TRBJ2-1 and V is TRBV14, with TRBD1 identical over 9 bases. The V gene end was trimmed by 5 bases and the J gene end by 0 bases; junction bases not matched to a gene: 11. The CDR3 runs to 18 residues. The germline V gene has CDR1 SGHDN and CDR2 FVKESK. The CDR3 nucleotides are TGTGCCAGCAGCTTCGGACAGGGGCGAAAGAGCTCCTACAATGAGCAGTTCTTC. Encoded protein: CASSFGQGRKSSYNEQFF.

The chain has TRBV7-6 and TRBJ2-7; tentatively, D is TRBD2 (6 bases). Trimming stripped 5 bases from V and 3 bases from J, with 14 bases between. Germline CDR1 is SGHVS and CDR2 is FNYEAQ. CDR3 length equals 14 residues. For the CDR3, the DNA is TGTGCCAGCAGCCCACGGGACTGGGGCTACGAGCAGTACTTC. Translation: CASSPRDWGYEQYF.

The rearrangement uses TRBV18 and TRBJ2-3; D might be TRBD1 (5 bases). The germline V gene encodes CDR1 KGHSH and CDR2 LQKENI. This CDR3 has 14 residues. V was trimmed by 5 bases and J by 5 bases, leaving 14 bases between them. CDR3 residues: CASSNIRQRDTQYF. CDR3 in DNA: TGTGCCAGCTCAAACATCAGACAGAGAGATACGCAGTATTTT.

The rearrangement links TRBV13 to TRBJ2-3; the match to TRBD2 covers 7 bases. The length of the CDR3 is 15 residues. Trimming at V came to 2 bases and at J to 1 base, leaving 3 bases not matched to a gene. The V gene's germline CDR1 is PRHDT and CDR2 FYEKMQ (reference sequence). The CDR3 DNA reads as TGTGCCAGCAGCTTACGTGCGGGGGGCACAGATACGCAGTATTTT. Encoded protein: CASSLRAGGTDTQYF.

This chain uses TRBV11-3 with TRBJ2-7; 9 bases are shared with TRBD2. V shed 1 base, J shed 6 bases, and the junction held 7 bases outside the gene matches. In germline, CDR1 is SGHNT, CDR2 YENEEA. The CDR3 contains 15 residues. DNA of the CDR3: TGTGCCAGCAGCTTAGTGCTAGCGGGATTGGCCGAGCAGTACTTC. Amino acid sequence: CASSLVLAGLAEQYF. The full variable domain, rest sourced from reference TRBV11-3 and TRBJ2-7, is EAGVVQSPRYKIIEKKQPVAFWCNPISGHNTLYWYLQNLGQGPELLIRYENEEAVDDSQLPKDRFSAERLKGVDSTLKIQPAELGDSAVYLCASSLVLAGLAEQYFGPGTRLTVT.

A single count supports this clone. CDR3 DNA: TGCAGCGTTGAAAACGGGATTACCGGGGAGCTGTTTTTT. Its protein product is CSVENGITGELFF. V gene TRBV29-1 combines with J gene TRBJ2-2; TRBD2 might be the D (5 bases). Germline V gene lookup returns CDR1 SQVTM and CDR2 ANQGSEA. CDR3 length: 13 residues. V lost 2 bases and J lost 5, with 9 bases in between.

This chain connects TRBV20-1 to TRBJ2-7; no clear D gene. Trimming removed 1 base from V and 7 bases from J, with 8 bases in between. Looked up from germline, CDR1 is DFQATT and CDR2 is SNEGSKA (reference sequence). CDR3 length: 11 residues. The CDR3 protein is CSARVLQEQYF. The CDR3 DNA reads as TGCAGTGCTAGAGTACTGCAAGAGCAGTACTTC.

The chain is built from TRBV4-2 and TRBJ2-7, with TRBD2 as a possible D gene (6 bases). CDR3 length equals 13 residues. Trimming removed 3 bases from V and 4 bases from J, with 10 bases in between. Germline CDR1 LGHNA, CDR2 YNFKEQ. CDR3 nucleotides: TGTGCCAGCAGCCAGGGAGGATATTACGAGCAGTACTTC. Residues: CASSQGGYYEQYF.

The V call is TRBV18, the J call TRBJ2-5, with a weak D call TRBD1 (5 bases). There are 13 residues in the CDR3. CDR1 and CDR2 from the germline V gene are KGHSH and LQKENI. The V gene lost 0 bases and the J gene lost 4 bases, with 6 bases spanning the gap. The CDR3 loop reads CASSPPGRETQYF. As DNA, the CDR3 is TGTGCCAGCTCACCACCGGGGCGAGAGACCCAGTACTTC.

V is TRBV28 and J is TRBJ2-1; 10 bases fit TRBD2. This CDR3 spans 20 amino acids. Germline loops: CDR1 MDHEN, CDR2 SYDVKM. Unmatched junction bases numbered 17, after V lost 6 bases and J lost 0 bases. CDR3 in amino acids: CASRRRTGLAEVSSYNEQFF. The CDR3 nucleotides read TGTGCCAGCAGACGGAGGACCGGACTAGCGGAGGTCAGCTCCTACAATGAGCAGTTCTTC.

The rearrangement uses TRBV4-1 and TRBJ2-5, with D possibly being TRBD2 (5 bases). The CDR3 is 15 residues long. Germline-derived CDR1 and CDR2 are MGHRA and YSYEKL. Trimming left V 4 bases short and J 0 bases short, with 12 bases between. CDR3 sequence reads: CASSPTERDQETQYF. The CDR3 nucleotides read TGCGCCAGCAGCCCCACAGAGAGGGACCAAGAGACCCAGTACTTC.

This sequence joins TRBV5-1 and TRBJ1-1, with TRBD1 matching 9 bases. Trimming cost V 5 bases and J 4 bases; bases outside gene matches: 9. The CDR3 totals 15 residues. The germline V gene has CDR1 SGHRS and CDR2 YFSETQ. The CDR3 DNA follows: TGCGCCAGCAGTGGTCCGGGACAGGGCGGCACTGAAGCTTTCTTT. Its protein product is CASSGPGQGGTEAFF. The full variable domain, in which reference TRBV5-1 and TRBJ1-1 provide the parts outside the CDR3, is KAGVTQTPRYLIKTRGQQVTLSCSPISGHRSVSWYQQTPGQGLQFLFEYFSETQRNKGNFPGRFSGRQFSNSRSEMNVSTLELGDSALYLCASSGPGQGGTEAFFGQGTRLTVV.

V and J are TRBV11-3 and TRBJ1-5; 7 bases agree with TRBD1. The CDR3 loop spans 15 amino acids. V trimming: 8 bases; J trimming: 0 bases; junction bases outside the gene matches: 7. The germline V gene has CDR1 SGHNT and CDR2 YENEEA. In nucleotides, the CDR3 is TGTGCCAGCTTTGGGGACAGAGATAGCAATCAGCCCCAGCATTTT. Translation: CASFGDRDSNQPQHF.

The chain joins TRBV19 to TRBJ1-4, with 8 bases fitting TRBD1. After removal of 5 bases from V and 8 bases from J, the junction contained 10 bases not matched to a gene. The CDR3 has 15 residues. The germline CDR1 and CDR2 sequences are LNHDA and SQIVND (reference sequence). The CDR3: CASSYRGKFKEKLFF. In DNA form, the CDR3 reads TGTGCCAGTAGTTACAGGGGGAAGTTTAAGGAAAAACTGTTTTTT.